This T cell receptor beta chain appears in the sequencing data of a study of blood T cell repertoires in COVID-19. Under the authors' procedure: Scientists estimated how many nucleated cells there were by amplifying reference gene primers. Profiled with immunoSEQ multiplex PCR; TCRdb holds only in-frame clones, not every one. From that table come the V and J calls and clone size; the DNA was used to work out D and trimming. The table has some 74,000 clones, approximately 88% seen once. This CDR3 comprises 14 residues. The ends were cut back, 0 bases at V and 7 bases at J, with 12 bases in the middle. Per germline, CDR1 MNHNS and CDR2 SASEGT.

The receptor comes from a man aged 45-65 years with acute or convalescent COVID-19. What was sequenced was peripheral blood. This sequence joins TRBV6-1 and TRBJ1-2, with a weak D call TRBD1 (5 bases). Here the CDR3 reads CASSEARGLTGYTF. The CDR3 DNA reads TGTGCCAGCAGTGAAGCGCGGGGGTTGACTGGCTACACCTTC.